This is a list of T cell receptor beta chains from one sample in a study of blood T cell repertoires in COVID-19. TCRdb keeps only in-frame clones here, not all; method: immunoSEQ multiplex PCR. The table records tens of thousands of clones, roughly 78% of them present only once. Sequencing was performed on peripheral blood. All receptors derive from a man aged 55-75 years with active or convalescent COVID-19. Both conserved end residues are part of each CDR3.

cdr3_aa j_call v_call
CASSFGGSSYNEQFF TRBJ2-1 TRBV9
CASSQRTGGINSPLHF TRBJ1-6 TRBV4-1
CASSVGPSGGTYYEQYF TRBJ2-7 TRBV9
CASKEGNTEAFF TRBJ1-1 TRBV7-9
CASSNDRGFYEQYF TRBJ2-7 TRBV7-2
CASTVSPGNYGYTF TRBJ1-2 TRBV5-1
CASSSGGTELYEQYF TRBJ2-7 TRBV5-1
CASSQGVNTEAFF TRBJ1-1 TRBV18
CASSGQVYNSPLHF TRBJ1-6 TRBV2
CASSIDRQRSQYF TRBJ2-4 TRBV19
CASSPGVVGELFF TRBJ2-2 TRBV3-1/TRBV3-2
CASSQDRQGASGEKLFF TRBJ1-4 TRBV4-1
CASSAGSSYEQYF TRBJ2-7 TRBV6-2/TRBV6-3